This T cell receptor (beta chain) was observed in a study of blood T cells in healthy people across ages (dated by TCRdb to the mid-2010s). Describing the broader study: Template switching captured roughly one uniquely barcoded TCR beta cDNA molecule per two T cells in model experiments. Age-related changes in TCR beta repertoire diversity were measured in the study by deep sequencing normalized with unique cDNA molecular identifiers. Donors were grouped into four age groups: young (average approximately 15 years), middle-aged (39), aged (around 60) and long-lived (less than 85). To avoid experimental bias, donors of different ages were distributed randomly across sequencing lanes. For two donors (one aged 18 to 30 and one aged 80 or older), the study analyzed two additional independent replicas of 1 million unique cDNA reads from the same blood draw.

Worth noting for this clonotype: No antigen is known for it. No much larger clonotype is one base removed from it; base qualities were not supplied.

The roughly 39 donors, aged about 6 to 90 years, were systemically healthy Caucasian individuals from Russia. Around 10 milliliters of peripheral blood were drawn from each donor into EDTA-treated Vacutainer tubes. Ficoll-Paque density-gradient centrifugation was used to isolate PBMCs, with at least 6 million obtained per sample. Total RNA, at least 6 micrograms per sample, was extracted from PBMCs with Trizol reagent. For every donor, flow cytometry on a PBMC aliquot measured the percentage of naive CD45RAhigh/CD27high T cells. Libraries were constructed by 5' RACE. The reads were generated on an Illumina HiSeq 2500. A second PCR of about 7 to 12 cycles was performed with a sample-barcoded 5' primer and a J-beta primer mix. A unique molecular identifier was introduced onto each TCR beta cDNA molecule by a template-switch 5' adaptor carrying 12 random nucleotides. At least 3 million CDR3-containing paired-end reads were obtained from each sample. First-strand cDNA synthesis was performed from all RNA using the Mint cDNA synthesis kit, with priming by a TRBC-specific oligonucleotide. Following uracil-DNA glycosylase treatment, a first 18-cycle PCR with universal primers M1SS and BC2_uni_R was performed on all cDNA. Per the original workflow: Each sample was normalized by randomly selecting 1 million high-quality reads, each carrying a distinct molecular identifier. Instead of being binned into consensus sequences, reads with shared molecular identifiers were discarded. CDR3 identification, clonotype clustering and error correction used MiTCR with a Q25 quality threshold and the strictest error-elimination algorithm. Lower-bound total TCR beta diversity was estimated with a nonparametric unseen species model using Euler transformation. The raw public reads went through TCRdb reprocessing: fastp at Q25, MiXCR clone calling, in-frame beta chains kept. Rows matching on CDR3 protein sequence are summarized as one entry with the most common DNA and genes. TCRdb's processing, not the authors' own work, is the source of the V and J calls. A total of 1.5 million to 2 million distinct CDR3 sequences appear in this sample, less than 50% of them only once. Roughly 2.1% of the sample lies in the top ten.

What the work shows at the level of the full study, not this receptor alone: Total diversity estimates from one million sequenced T cells were considered lower bounds and underestimates. Since profiling was done on bulk unsorted PBMCs, naive and antigen-experienced compartments could not be conclusively compared. Observed TCR beta diversity per million T cells fell roughly linearly with age, and a significant reduction was already apparent by age around 40. A strong correlation was found between observed TCR beta diversity and the percentage of naive T cells measured by flow cytometry. Compared with the aged group, the long-lived group had more naive CD4+ T cells, fewer expanded clones and increased TCR diversity, suggesting age selection. Donor CMV infection status was unknown, potentially confounding age-related changes in expanded clonotypes.

Inclusive of the bounding cysteine and phenylalanine, the CDR3 is 12 residues long. The kept DNA is CDR3 alone, 36 bases in frame from the first base. The germline V gene (reference sequence) yields SEHNR for CDR1 and FQNEAQ for CDR2. Deletion took 3 bases off V and 13 bases off J, with a span of 15 bases between the germline ends. Recombination joined TRBV7-9 with TRBJ1-2, with the D segment identity uncertain. The sample taken for sequencing was blood. This receptor was obtained from a woman between 40 and 55 years old in good health. The CDR3 region has the sequence CASSLPDGRSTF. The DNA reads as follows: TGTGCCAGCAGCTTGCCCGATGGGAGGTCCACCTTC.